Below are 22 T cell receptor beta chains sequenced from a single sample in a study of beta chain features in type 1 diabetes. TCRB transcripts that were expressed got sequenced, as all of the isolated RNA had been reverse transcribed. TCRdb keeps only in-frame clones here, not all; method: immunoSEQ multiplex PCR. This table has 200,000 to 250,000 clones, roughly a tenth appearing once. Sequenced sample: central memory CD4+ T cells from blood. These receptors were collected from a man younger than 30 in good health.

The V and J genes are TRBV30 and TRBJ2-7, with a possible D match to TRBD2 (6 bases). The CDR3 spans 14 residues. Germline assignment: CDR1 GTSNPN and CDR2 SVGIG (reference sequence). V lost 2 bases and J lost 3, with 14 bases in between. The DNA for the CDR3 is TGTGCCTGGAGTCCTCCAGGGAGGCTCTACGAGCAGTACTTC. It specifies CAWSPPGRLYEQYF.

This clone was seen a few times. The gene calls are TRBV10-3 and TRBJ2-1; 7 positions agree with TRBD2. CDR1 and CDR2 (germline): ENHRY, SYGVKD. With V trimmed by 0 bases and J by 1 base, 12 bases remained unmatched. This CDR3 has 19 amino acids. As DNA, the CDR3 is TGTGCCATCAGTGAGTCTGCAGGGAGTGGCGGGAGTTCCTACAATGAGCAGTTCTTC. Translated, it gives CAISESAGSGGSSYNEQFF.

The gene calls are TRBV27 and TRBJ2-3; 13 bases map to TRBD2. The CDR3 has 17 residues. Looked up from germline, CDR1 is MNHEY and CDR2 is SMNVEV (reference sequence). The ends lost 8 bases at V and 3 bases at J; junction bases unmatched: 11. In nucleotides, the CDR3 is TGTGCCAGCCGACGACTAGCGGGAGGCTTAGGAACAGATACGCAGTATTTT. Translation: CASRRLAGGLGTDTQYF.

This clone was found a few times. The gene calls are TRBV7-2 and TRBJ2-7; D is undetermined. CDR1 is SGHTA, CDR2 FQGNSA, per germline. This CDR3 has 14 amino acids. V was clipped by 2 bases and J by 6 bases, with 14 bases between them. The CDR3: CASSLTVLAIEQYF. DNA for the CDR3: TGTGCCAGCAGCTTAACGGTCTTAGCCATCGAGCAGTACTTC.

A few counts support this clone. The chain carries TRBV5-6 and TRBJ2-5; D uncertain. CDR1 is SGHDT and CDR2 is YYEEEE in the germline V gene. V lost 4 bases and J lost 2, with 9 bases in between. The length of the CDR3 is 13 residues. The chain's CDR3 is CASSLDWQETQYF. The CDR3 DNA follows: TGTGCCAGCAGCCTCGATTGGCAAGAGACCCAGTACTTC.

The chain's CDR3 is CSVESYRGNYNEQFF. CDR3 bases: TGCAGCGTTGAATCATACAGGGGGAATTACAATGAGCAGTTCTTC. V and J are TRBV29-1 and TRBJ2-1, with 8 bases matching TRBD1. The CDR3 is 15 amino acids. The V segment lost 2 bases and the J segment 4 bases; nucleotides outside the gene matches: 7. In germline, CDR1 is SQVTM, CDR2 ANQGSEA.

V and J are TRBV5-1 and TRBJ2-3; 8 nucleotides line up with TRBD1. Trimming removed 2 bases from V and 6 bases from J; junction bases left unmatched: 8. This CDR3 has 15 amino acids. Looked up from germline, CDR1 is SGHRS and CDR2 is YFSETQ. CDR3 sequence reads: CASSFSGTGGDTQYF. CDR3 in DNA: TGCGCCAGCAGCTTTTCCGGGACAGGAGGGGATACGCAGTATTTT.

The rearrangement uses TRBV4-3 and TRBJ2-7; 7 bases agree with TRBD1. From germline, CDR1 is LGHNA and CDR2 YSLEER. The ends lost 0 bases at V and 2 bases at J; junction bases unmatched: 4. The CDR3 has 15 amino acids. In DNA, the CDR3 is TGCGCCAGCAGCCAAGATAACCAGGGGGCCTACGAGCAGTACTTC. Amino acid sequence: CASSQDNQGAYEQYF.

This chain links TRBV28 with TRBJ2-3, with no clear D. This CDR3 contains 14 residues. The V and J ends lost 3 bases and 2 bases respectively, with 9 bases between them. Per the germline V gene, CDR1 is MDHEN and CDR2 is SYDVKM. The CDR3 DNA is TGTGCCAGCAGTTTTTCCAGGACCACAGATACGCAGTATTTT. Translation: CASSFSRTTDTQYF.

As for this clone: The same CDR3 is also encoded by other DNA sequences in this sample. V is TRBV5-1 and J is TRBJ1-2; no clear D gene. V gave up 0 bases and J gave up 0 bases, with 6 bases separating them. The germline V gene has CDR1 SGHRS and CDR2 YFSETQ. The CDR3 totals 14 residues. The CDR3 is CASSLETPNYGYTF. As DNA, the CDR3 is TGCGCCAGCAGCTTGGAAACACCTAACTATGGCTACACCTTC.

In nucleotides, the CDR3 is TGTGCCAGCTCTAGCGGGAGGAAGTACGAGCAGTACTTC. Its translation: CASSSGRKYEQYF. The rearrangement joins TRBV18 to TRBJ2-7; TRBD2 matches at 10 bases. CDR1 is KGHSH and CDR2 is LQKENI in the germline V gene. The CDR3 loop spans 13 amino acids. V dropped 6 bases and J dropped 4; count of bases not matched to a gene: 3.

This clone was seen more than once but under ten times. The chain links TRBV7-9 to TRBJ2-6; D gene unclear. This CDR3 is 15 amino acids long. V dropped 3 bases and J dropped 3 bases, with 9 bases sitting between them. Germline values: CDR1 SEHNR, CDR2 FQNEAQ (reference sequence). The CDR3: CASSFQRSGANVLTF. DNA of the CDR3: TGTGCCAGCAGCTTCCAGAGAAGTGGGGCCAACGTCCTGACTTTC. The whole variable domain, filled in from reference TRBV7-9 and TRBJ2-6, reads DTGVSQNPRHKITKRGQNVTFRCDPISEHNRLYWYRQTLGQGPEFLTYFQNEAQLEKSRLLSDRFSAERPKGSFSTLEIQRTEQGDSAMYLCASSFQRSGANVLTFGAGSRLTVL.

This chain joins TRBV29-1 and TRBJ1-5; TRBD1 matches 10 bases. The germline CDR1 and CDR2 sequences are SQVTM and ANQGSEA. J lost 5 bases, V lost 6 bases, and 4 bases had no gene match. This CDR3 has 13 residues. CDR3 bases: TGCAGCGTCGGACAGGGGGTTGATCAGCCCCAGCATTTT. Protein product: CSVGQGVDQPQHF.

This clone was found a few times. The gene calls are TRBV5-6 and TRBJ2-1; D unresolved. Trimming removed 0 bases at V and 7 bases at J, with 14 bases between. There are 15 residues in the CDR3. CDR1 SGHDT and CDR2 YYEEEE come from the germline V gene. The CDR3 loop reads CASSLVGPHWNEQFF. CDR3 bases: TGTGCCAGCAGCTTGGTAGGCCCCCACTGGAATGAGCAGTTCTTC.

Comments on this clone: The CDR3 end shows no conserved phenylalanine or tryptophan, and so a read error is likely. The limits of the CDR3 on the DNA are not certain, so only TCRdb's listed CDR3 is given. V and J are TRBV2 and TRBJ1-1. Germline loops: CDR1 SNHLY, CDR2 FYNNEI. A total of 12 residues make up the CDR3, ends included. The CDR3 sequence is CASKMAGLKLVI.

A note on this clone: The sample carries other DNA sequences with the same CDR3. This chain connects TRBV30 to TRBJ2-7, with TRBD1 as a possible D gene (5 bases). Germline V CDR1 and CDR2: GTSNPN, SVGIG (reference sequence). V shed 5 bases and J shed 3 bases, with 8 bases lying between them. The CDR3 loop spans 11 amino acids. DNA for the CDR3: TGTGCCTGGGGGGCAAACTACGAGCAGTACTTC. As protein: CAWGANYEQYF.

Points on this clone: Other DNA sequences in the sample encode the same CDR3. The rearrangement joins TRBV9 to TRBJ2-1, with 8 bases lining up with TRBD2. Germline CDR1 is SGDLS and CDR2 is YYNGEE. CDR3 size: 16 residues. With 2 bases clipped from V and 0 bases from J, the junction kept 4 bases outside the gene matches. The DNA for the CDR3 is TGTGCCAGCAGCGTCAGGAGCGGGAGCTCCTACAATGAGCAGTTCTTC. This encodes CASSVRSGSSYNEQFF.

This clone appeared a few times. The rearrangement uses TRBV7-8 and TRBJ2-5, with D uncertain. This CDR3 has 14 residues. CDR1 is SGHVS and CDR2 is FQNEAQ in the germline V gene. Trimming removed 1 base from V and 1 base from J, with 7 bases in between. CDR3 nucleotide sequence: TGTGCCAGCAGCTTAGTGCCAAGCCAAGAGACCCAGTACTTC. Amino acids: CASSLVPSQETQYF. The variable domain in full, with the rest retrieved from reference TRBV7-8 and TRBJ2-5, is GAGVSQSPRYKVAKRGQDVALRCDPISGHVSLFWYQQALGQGPEFLTYFQNEAQLDKSGLPSDRFFAERPEGSVSTLKIQRTQQEDSAVYLCASSLVPSQETQYFGPGTRLLVL.

This chain joins TRBV28 and TRBJ1-5, with D perhaps TRBD1 (6 bases). The V gene lost 6 bases and the J gene lost 6 bases, with 12 bases spanning the gap. This CDR3 comprises 13 residues. The germline V gene has CDR1 MDHEN and CDR2 SYDVKM. CDR3 in amino acids: CASRPQGGQPQHF. The DNA of the CDR3 is TGTGCCAGCAGGCCACAGGGCGGTCAGCCCCAGCATTTT. The entire variable domain, with the rest obtained from reference TRBV28 and TRBJ1-5, is as follows: DVKVTQSSRYLVKRTGEKVFLECVQDMDHENMFWYRQDPGLGLRLIYFSYDVKMKEKGDIPEGYSVSREKKERFSLILESASTNQTSMYLCASRPQGGQPQHFGDGTRLSIL.

V and J are TRBV6-1 and TRBJ2-1, with 8 bases lining up with TRBD2. V was pared by 1 base and J by 7 bases, with 6 bases of the junction left unmatched. This CDR3 has 15 residues. CDR1 is MNHNS, CDR2 SASEGT, per germline. The CDR3 loop reads CASSEERGRGNEQFF. CDR3 coding DNA: TGTGCCAGCAGTGAAGAGCGGGGGAGAGGGAATGAGCAGTTCTTC.

This rearrangement joins TRBV5-1 to TRBJ2-1, with 8 bases fitting TRBD2. The CDR3 has 14 residues. From germline, CDR1 is SGHRS and CDR2 YFSETQ. Trimming at V came to 0 bases and at J to 7 bases, leaving 3 bases not matched to a gene. The CDR3 DNA follows: TGCGCCAGCAGCTTGGCTGGGACTAGGAATGAGCAGTTCTTC. Encoded protein: CASSLAGTRNEQFF.

This chain links TRBV15 with TRBJ2-1; D may correspond to TRBD1 or TRBD2 (5 bases each). Trimming took off 2 bases at V and 2 bases at J, with 19 bases between the two ends. Germline V gives CDR1 LNHNV, CDR2 YYDKDF (reference sequence). This CDR3 is built from 18 residues. DNA for the CDR3: TGTGCCACCAGCAGACCCCTTTGGACTGGCAGGGCCTACAATGAGCAGTTCTTC. It translates to CATSRPLWTGRAYNEQFF.